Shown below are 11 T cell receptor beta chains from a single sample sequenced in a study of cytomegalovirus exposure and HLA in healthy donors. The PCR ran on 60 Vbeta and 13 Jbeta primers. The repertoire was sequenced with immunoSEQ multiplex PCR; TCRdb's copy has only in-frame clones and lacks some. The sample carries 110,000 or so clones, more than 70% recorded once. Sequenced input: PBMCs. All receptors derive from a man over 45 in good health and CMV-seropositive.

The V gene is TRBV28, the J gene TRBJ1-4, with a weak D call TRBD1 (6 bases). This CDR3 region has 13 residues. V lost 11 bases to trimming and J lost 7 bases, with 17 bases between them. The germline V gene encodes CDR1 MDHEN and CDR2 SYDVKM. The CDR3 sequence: CAGQTQVGEKLFF. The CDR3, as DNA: TGTGCCGGACAGACTCAGGTCGGTGAAAAACTGTTTTTT. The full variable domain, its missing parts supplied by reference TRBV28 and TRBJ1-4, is DVKVTQSSRYLVKRTGEKVFLECVQDMDHENMFWYRQDPGLGLRLIYFSYDVKMKEKGDIPEGYSVSREKKERFSLILESASTNQTSMYLCAGQTQVGEKLFFGSGTQLSVL.

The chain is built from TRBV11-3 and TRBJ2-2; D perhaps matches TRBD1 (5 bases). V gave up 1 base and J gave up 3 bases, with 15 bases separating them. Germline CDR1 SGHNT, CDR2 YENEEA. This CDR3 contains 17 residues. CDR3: CASSLAYGQGDTGELFF. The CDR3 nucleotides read TGTGCCAGCAGCTTAGCATATGGGCAAGGGGACACCGGGGAGCTGTTTTTT.

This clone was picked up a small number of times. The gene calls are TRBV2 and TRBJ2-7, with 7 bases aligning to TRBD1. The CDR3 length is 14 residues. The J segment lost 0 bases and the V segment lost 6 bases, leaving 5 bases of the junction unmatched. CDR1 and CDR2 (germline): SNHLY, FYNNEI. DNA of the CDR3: TGTGCCAGCAGCTTACAGGGGAGCTCCTACGAGCAGTACTTC. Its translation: CASSLQGSSYEQYF.

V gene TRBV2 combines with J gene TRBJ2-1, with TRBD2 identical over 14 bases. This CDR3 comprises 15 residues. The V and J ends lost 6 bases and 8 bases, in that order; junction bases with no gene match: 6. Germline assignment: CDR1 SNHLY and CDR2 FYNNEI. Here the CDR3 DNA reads TGTGCCAGCAGCCTGGGACTAGCGGGAGTGGATGAGCAGTTCTTC. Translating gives CASSLGLAGVDEQFF.

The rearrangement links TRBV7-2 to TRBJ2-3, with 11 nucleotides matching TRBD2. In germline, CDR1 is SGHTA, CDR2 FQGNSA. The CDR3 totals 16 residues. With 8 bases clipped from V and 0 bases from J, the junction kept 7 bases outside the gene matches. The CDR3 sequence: CASEVAGGYSTDTQYF. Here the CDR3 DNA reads TGTGCCAGCGAAGTAGCGGGGGGGTATAGCACAGATACGCAGTATTTT.

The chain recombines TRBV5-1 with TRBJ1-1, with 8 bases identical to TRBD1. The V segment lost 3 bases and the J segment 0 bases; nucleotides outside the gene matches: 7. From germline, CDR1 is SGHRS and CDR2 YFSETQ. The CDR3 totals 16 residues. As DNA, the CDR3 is TGCGCCAGCAGCTCAGGACAGGGCCCAATGAACACTGAAGCTTTCTTT. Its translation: CASSSGQGPMNTEAFF.

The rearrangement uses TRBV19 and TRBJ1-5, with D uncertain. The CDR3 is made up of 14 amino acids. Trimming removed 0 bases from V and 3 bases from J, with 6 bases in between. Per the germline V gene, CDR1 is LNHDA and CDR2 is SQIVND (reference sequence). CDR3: CASSIERNNQPQHF. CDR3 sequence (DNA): TGTGCCAGTAGTATAGAGAGGAACAATCAGCCCCAGCATTTT.

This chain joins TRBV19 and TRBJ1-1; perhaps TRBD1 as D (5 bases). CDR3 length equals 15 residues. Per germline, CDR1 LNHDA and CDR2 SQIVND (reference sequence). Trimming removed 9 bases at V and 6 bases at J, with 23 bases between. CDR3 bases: TGTGCCAGCTTTAGGGCGGGGGAAATAAGGGCTGAAGCTTTCTTT. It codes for CASFRAGEIRAEAFF.

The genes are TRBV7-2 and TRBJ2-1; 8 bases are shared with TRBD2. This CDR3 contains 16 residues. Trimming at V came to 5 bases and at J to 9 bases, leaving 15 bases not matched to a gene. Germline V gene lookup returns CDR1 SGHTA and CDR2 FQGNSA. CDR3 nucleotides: TGTGCCAGCAGCGCCCAGCTCCGATTAGCGGGGAGTGAGCAGTTCTTC. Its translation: CASSAQLRLAGSEQFF.

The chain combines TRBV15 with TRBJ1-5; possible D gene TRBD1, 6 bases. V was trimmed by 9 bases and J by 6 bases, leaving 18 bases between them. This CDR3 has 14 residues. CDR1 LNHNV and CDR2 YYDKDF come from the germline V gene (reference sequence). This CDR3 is CATNPGERSQPQHF. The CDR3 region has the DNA TGTGCCACGAATCCAGGGGAAAGGAGTCAGCCCCAGCATTTT. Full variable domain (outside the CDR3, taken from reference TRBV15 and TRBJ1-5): DAMVIQNPRYQVTQFGKPVTLSCSQTLNHNVMYWYQQKSSQAPKLLFHYYDKDFNNEADTPDNFQSRRPNTSFCFLDIRSPGLGDTAMYLCATNPGERSQPQHFGDGTRLSIL.

CDR3 DNA: TGCGCCAGCACCCGGACAGGGTCCAATGCCTACAATCAGCCCCAGCATTTT. This gives the protein CASTRTGSNAYNQPQHF. The J gene is TRBJ1-5, the V gene TRBV10-1; 8 positions agree with TRBD1. J lost 3 bases, V lost 7 bases, and 14 bases had no gene match. Per the germline V gene, CDR1 is WNHNN and CDR2 is SYGVQD (reference sequence). CDR3 size: 17 residues.